This entry concerns a single TCR beta chain. CDR1 and CDR2 (germline): WSHSY, SAAADI. CDR3 length: 14 residues. The V and J ends lost 2 bases and 4 bases respectively, with 8 bases between them. This specimen comes from a study of OX40 agonist ivuxolimab in advanced cancers. Measured with immunoSEQ multiplex PCR; TCRdb has only the in-frame clones, and not every one. The data hold roughly 80,000 clones, with 86% observed a single time. The sequences come from CD4+ or CD8+ T cells sorted from blood, collected in a trial of the OX40 agonist ivuxolimab. This chain uses TRBV10-2 with TRBJ2-2; no clear D gene. This sequence was found in an adult with an advanced solid tumor such as melanoma, head and neck, liver or kidney cancer. This CDR3 reads CASSEARITGELFF. CDR3 sequence (DNA): TGCGCCAGCAGTGAGGCCCGGATCACCGGGGAGCTGTTTTTT.